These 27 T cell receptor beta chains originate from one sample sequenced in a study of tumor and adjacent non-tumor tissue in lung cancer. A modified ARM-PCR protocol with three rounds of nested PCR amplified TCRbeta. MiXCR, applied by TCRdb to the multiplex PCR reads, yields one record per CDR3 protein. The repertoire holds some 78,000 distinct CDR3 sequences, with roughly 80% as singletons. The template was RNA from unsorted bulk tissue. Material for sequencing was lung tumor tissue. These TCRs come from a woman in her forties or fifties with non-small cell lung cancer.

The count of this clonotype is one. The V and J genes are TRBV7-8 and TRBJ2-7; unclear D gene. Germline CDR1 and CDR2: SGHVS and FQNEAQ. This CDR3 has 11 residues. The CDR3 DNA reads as TGTATCAGCAGCCGTAACTACGAGCAGTACTTC. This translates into CISSRNYEQYF. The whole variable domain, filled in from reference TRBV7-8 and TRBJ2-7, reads GAGVSQSPRYKVAKRGQDVALRCDPISGHVSLFWYQQALGQGPEFLTYFQNEAQLDKSGLPSDRFFAERPEGSVSTLKIQRTQQEDSAVYLCISSRNYEQYFGPGTRLTVT.

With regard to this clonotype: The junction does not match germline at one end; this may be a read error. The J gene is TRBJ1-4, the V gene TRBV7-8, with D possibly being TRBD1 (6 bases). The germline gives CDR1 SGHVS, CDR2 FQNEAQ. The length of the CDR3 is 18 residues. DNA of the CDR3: TGTGCCAGCAGTCAGCGGGGGGCTCTTCTCCCGGGAGGGGAAAAGCTGTTTTTT. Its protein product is CASSQRGALLPGGEKLFF.

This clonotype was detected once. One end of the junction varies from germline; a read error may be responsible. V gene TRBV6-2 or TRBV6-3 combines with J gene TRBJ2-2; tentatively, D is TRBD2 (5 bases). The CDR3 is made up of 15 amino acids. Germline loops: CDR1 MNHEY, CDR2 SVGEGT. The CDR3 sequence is CANTKTRGNTGELFF. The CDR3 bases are TGTGCCAACACCAAGACACGGGGAAACACGGGGGAGCTGTTTTTT.

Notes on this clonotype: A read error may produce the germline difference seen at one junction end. The CDR3 loop is CGARASGACGRAFQETQYF. The CDR3 DNA sequence: TGCGGTGCTAGAGCTTCTGGGGCTTGCGGGAGGGCCTTCCAAGAGACCCAGTACTTC. This sequence joins TRBV20-1 and TRBJ2-5, with 9 nucleotides matching TRBD2. The CDR3 runs to 19 residues. Germline V gene sequence: CDR1 DFQATT, CDR2 SNEGSKA (reference sequence).

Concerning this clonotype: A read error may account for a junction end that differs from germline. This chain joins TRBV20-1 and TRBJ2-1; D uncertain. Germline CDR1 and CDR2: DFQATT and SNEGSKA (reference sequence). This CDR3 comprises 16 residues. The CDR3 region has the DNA TGTAGTGCTAGAGATAGTAGTCACCCCGGGTACGATGAGCAGTTCTTC. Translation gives CSARDSSHPGYDEQFF.

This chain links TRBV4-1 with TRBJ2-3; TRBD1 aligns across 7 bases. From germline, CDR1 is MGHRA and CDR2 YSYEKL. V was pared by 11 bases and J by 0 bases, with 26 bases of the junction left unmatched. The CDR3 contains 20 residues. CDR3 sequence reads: CAYSQDPRIPGQASTDTQYF. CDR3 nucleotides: TGCGCCTACAGCCAAGATCCCCGTATACCCGGACAGGCTAGCACAGATACGCAGTATTTT.

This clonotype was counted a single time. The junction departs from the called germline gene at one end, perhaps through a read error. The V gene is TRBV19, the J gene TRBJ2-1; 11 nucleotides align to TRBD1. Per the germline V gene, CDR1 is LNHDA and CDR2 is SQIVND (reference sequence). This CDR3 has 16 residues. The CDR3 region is CASSLIRDRGYNELFF. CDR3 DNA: TGTGCCAGTAGTCTTATCAGGGACAGGGGGTACAATGAGCTGTTCTTT.

CDR3 in amino acids: CASSELSNYEQYF. DNA for the CDR3: TGTGCCAGCAGTGAACTGTCGAACTACGAGCAGTACTTC. The chain couples TRBV6-1 to TRBJ2-7; no reliable D call. This CDR3 has 13 amino acids. Germline V gene lookup returns CDR1 MNHNS and CDR2 SASEGT. V lost 2 bases and J lost 3, with 8 bases in between.

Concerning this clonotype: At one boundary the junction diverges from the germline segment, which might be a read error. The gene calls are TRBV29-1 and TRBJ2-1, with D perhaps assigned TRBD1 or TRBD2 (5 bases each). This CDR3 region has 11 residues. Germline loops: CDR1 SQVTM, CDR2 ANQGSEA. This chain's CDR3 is CRVDARDLQFF. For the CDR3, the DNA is TGCAGAGTTGACGCCCGGGACCTCCAGTTCTTC.

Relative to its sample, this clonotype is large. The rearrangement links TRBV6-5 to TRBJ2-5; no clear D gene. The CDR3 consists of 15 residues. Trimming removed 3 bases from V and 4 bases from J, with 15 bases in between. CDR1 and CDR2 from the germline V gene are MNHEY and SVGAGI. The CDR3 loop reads CASSYGLTPGETQYF. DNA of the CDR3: TGTGCCAGCAGTTATGGCCTCACCCCGGGAGAGACCCAGTACTTC.

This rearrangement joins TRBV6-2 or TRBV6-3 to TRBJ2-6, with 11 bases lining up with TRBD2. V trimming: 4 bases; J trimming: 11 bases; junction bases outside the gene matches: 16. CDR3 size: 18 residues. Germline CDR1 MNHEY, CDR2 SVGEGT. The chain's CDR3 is CASSSRLAGWSGADVLTF. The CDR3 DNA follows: TGTGCCAGCAGTTCTCGACTAGCGGGATGGTCTGGAGCCGACGTCCTGACTTTC.

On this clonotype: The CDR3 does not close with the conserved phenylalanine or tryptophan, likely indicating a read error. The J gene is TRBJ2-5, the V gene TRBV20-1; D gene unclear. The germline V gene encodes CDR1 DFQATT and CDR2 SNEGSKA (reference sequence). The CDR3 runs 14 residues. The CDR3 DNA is TGCAGTGCCCATTACCAAGTGATCCAAGAGGCCCAGTACTTA. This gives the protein CSAHYQVIQEAQYL.

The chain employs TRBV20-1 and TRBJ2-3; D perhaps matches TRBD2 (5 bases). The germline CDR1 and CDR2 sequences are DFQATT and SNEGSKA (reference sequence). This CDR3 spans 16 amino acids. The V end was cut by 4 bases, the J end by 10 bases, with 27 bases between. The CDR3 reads CSAIRGGQRPVSAQYF. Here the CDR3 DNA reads TGCAGTGCTATAAGAGGCGGGCAGAGGCCGGTTTCTGCGCAGTATTTT.

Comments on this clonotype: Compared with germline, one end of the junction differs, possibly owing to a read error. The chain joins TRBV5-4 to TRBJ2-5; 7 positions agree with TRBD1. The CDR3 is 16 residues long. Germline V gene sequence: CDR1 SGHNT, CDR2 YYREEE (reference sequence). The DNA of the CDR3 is TGTGCCAGCAGCTTGAGTCTCAGGGGGTACCAAGAGACTCAGTACTTC. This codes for CASSLSLRGYQETQYF.

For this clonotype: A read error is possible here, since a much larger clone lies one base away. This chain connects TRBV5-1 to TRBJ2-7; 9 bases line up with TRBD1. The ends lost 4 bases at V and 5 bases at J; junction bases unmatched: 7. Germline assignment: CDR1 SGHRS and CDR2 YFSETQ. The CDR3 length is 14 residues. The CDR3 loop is CASSRDRERNEQYF. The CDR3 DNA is TGCGCCAGCAGCCGGGACAGGGAACGAAACGAGCAGTACTTC.

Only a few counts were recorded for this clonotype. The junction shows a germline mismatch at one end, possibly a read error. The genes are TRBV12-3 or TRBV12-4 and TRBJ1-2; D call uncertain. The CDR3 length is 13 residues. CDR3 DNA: TGTGCCAGCAGCCACAGCCGTTTCTATGTCTACACTTTC. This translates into CASSHSRFYVYTF.

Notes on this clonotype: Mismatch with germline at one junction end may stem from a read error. The CDR3 coding sequence is TGTGCCTGCAGGGATCCGAACACTGAAGCTTTCTTT. This encodes CACRDPNTEAFF. The gene calls are TRBV10-2 and TRBJ1-1; TRBD1 is a possible D gene (5 bases). In germline, CDR1 is WSHSY, CDR2 SAAADI. The CDR3 consists of 12 residues.

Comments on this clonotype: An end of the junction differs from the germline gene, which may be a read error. The CDR3 spells CASSQDRGQLQHF. The CDR3 DNA reads as TGTGCCAGTAGCCAAGATAGGGGTCAGCTCCAGCATTTT. This chain links TRBV4-2 with TRBJ1-5, with D maybe TRBD1 (5 bases). The CDR3 contains 13 residues. Germline V CDR1 and CDR2: LGHNA, YNFKEQ.

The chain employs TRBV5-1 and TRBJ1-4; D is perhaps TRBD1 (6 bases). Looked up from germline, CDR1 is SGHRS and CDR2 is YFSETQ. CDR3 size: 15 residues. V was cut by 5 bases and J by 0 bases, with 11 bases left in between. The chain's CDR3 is CASRWTVPTNEKLFF. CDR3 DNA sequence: TGCGCCAGCAGATGGACAGTTCCAACTAATGAAAAACTGTTTTTT.

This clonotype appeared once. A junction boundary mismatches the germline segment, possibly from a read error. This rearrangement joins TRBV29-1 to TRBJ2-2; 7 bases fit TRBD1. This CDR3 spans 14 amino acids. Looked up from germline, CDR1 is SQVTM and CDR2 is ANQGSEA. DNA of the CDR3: TGCAGCGTCCGACAGGGTGGTGACATCGGGGAGCTGCTTTTT. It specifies CSVRQGGDIGELLF.

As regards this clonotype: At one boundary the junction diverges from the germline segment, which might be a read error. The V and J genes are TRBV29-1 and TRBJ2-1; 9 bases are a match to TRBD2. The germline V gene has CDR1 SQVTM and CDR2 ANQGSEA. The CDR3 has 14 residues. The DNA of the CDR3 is TGCAGCATTTATAGCGGGAGTTCCTACAGTGAGCAGTTCTTC. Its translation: CSIYSGSSYSEQFF.

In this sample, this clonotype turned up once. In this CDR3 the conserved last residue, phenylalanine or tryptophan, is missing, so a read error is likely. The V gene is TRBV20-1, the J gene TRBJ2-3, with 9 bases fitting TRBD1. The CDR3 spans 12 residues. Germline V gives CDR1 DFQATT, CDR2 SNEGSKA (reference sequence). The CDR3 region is CSGQGGTDTQYS. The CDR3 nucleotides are TGCAGTGGACAGGGGGGCACGGATACGCAGTATTCT.

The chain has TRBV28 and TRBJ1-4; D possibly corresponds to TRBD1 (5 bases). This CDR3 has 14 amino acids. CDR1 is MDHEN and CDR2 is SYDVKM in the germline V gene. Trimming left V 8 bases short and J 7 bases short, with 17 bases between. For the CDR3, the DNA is TGTGCCAGCCCCCTCGGGACCGGGGGTGAAAAACTGTTTTTT. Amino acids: CASPLGTGGEKLFF.

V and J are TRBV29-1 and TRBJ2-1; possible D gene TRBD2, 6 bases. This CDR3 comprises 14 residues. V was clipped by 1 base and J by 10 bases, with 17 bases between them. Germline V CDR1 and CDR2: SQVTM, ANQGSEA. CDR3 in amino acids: CSVEGYTGAWEQFF. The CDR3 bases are TGCAGCGTTGAAGGGTACACGGGAGCATGGGAGCAGTTCTTC.

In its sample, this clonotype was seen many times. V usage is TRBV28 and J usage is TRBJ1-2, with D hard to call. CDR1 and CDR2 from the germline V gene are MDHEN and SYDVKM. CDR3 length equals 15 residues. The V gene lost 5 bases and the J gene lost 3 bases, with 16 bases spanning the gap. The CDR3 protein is CASSTPVISDYGYTF. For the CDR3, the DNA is TGTGCCAGCAGTACCCCAGTCATCTCAGACTATGGCTACACCTTC.

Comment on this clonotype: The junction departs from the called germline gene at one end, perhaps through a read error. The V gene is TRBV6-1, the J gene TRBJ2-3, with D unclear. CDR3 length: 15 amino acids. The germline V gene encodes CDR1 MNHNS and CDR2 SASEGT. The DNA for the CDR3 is TGTACCAGCAGTGAGTCTACTCGTAGCACAGATACGCAGTATTTT. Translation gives CTSSESTRSTDTQYF.

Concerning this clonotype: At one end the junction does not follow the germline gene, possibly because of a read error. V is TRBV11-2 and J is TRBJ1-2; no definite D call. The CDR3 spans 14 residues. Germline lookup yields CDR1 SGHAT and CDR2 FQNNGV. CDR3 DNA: TGTGCCAGTAGCTTAACACGTACTAACTATGGGTTCACCTTC. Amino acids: CASSLTRTNYGFTF. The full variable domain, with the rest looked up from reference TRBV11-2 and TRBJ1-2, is EAGVAQSPRYKIIEKRQSVAFWCNPISGHATLYWYQQILGQGPKLLIQFQNNGVVDDSQLPKDRFSAERLKGVDSTLKIQPAKLEDSAVYLCASSLTRTNYGFTFGSGTRLTVV.